This record looks at one T cell receptor beta chain sequence and its context. The record originates from a study of blood T cell repertoires in COVID-19. With 0 bases clipped from V and 2 bases from J, the junction kept 6 bases outside the gene matches. Germline CDR1 LNHNV, CDR2 YYDKDF (reference sequence). The CDR3 is made up of 16 amino acids. TCRdb keeps only in-frame clones here, not all; method: immunoSEQ multiplex PCR. Among about 350,000 clones listed, 88% were seen once. The source of this sequence is a woman in her 30s who had been exposed to COVID-19. The V and J genes are TRBV15 and TRBJ2-7; TRBD2 agrees at 8 bases. Sequenced material: PBMCs or T cells enriched from blood (not recorded which). CDR3 in DNA: TGTGCCACCAGCAGAGATTCGGGAGGGACGCCCTACGAGCAGTACTTC. Protein: CATSRDSGGTPYEQYF.